The 14 T cell receptor beta chains below come from one sample, sequenced in a study of T cell responses to AZD1222 COVID-19 vaccine. Using immunoSEQ multiplex PCR, the repertoire was profiled, and TCRdb retains in-frame clones only, with some absent. The table has about 180,000 clones, 94% seen once; the top ten hold about 1.5%. The sample in question was peripheral blood, obtained 28 days after the second AZD1222 dose. Receptor source: an adult who received the AZD1222 COVID-19 vaccine.

The CDR3 nucleotides are TGCAGTGCTAGAGATGGGGGTAGCCTCCACTTT. It yields the protein CSARDGGSLHF. V and J are TRBV20-1 and TRBJ1-6; D perhaps matches TRBD1 (5 bases). Germline CDR1 and CDR2: DFQATT and SNEGSKA (reference sequence). Trimming removed 0 bases at V and 15 bases at J, with 9 bases between. The CDR3 has 11 amino acids.

This clone showed up just a few times. This CDR3 is also generated by other DNA sequences in the sample. The rearrangement links TRBV7-9 to TRBJ1-5; D not certain. The length of the CDR3 is 15 residues. Deletions cut 1 base from V and 0 bases from J, with 7 bases between. In germline, CDR1 is SEHNR, CDR2 FQNEAQ (reference sequence). The CDR3: CASSLGGYSNQPQHF. CDR3 nucleotide sequence: TGTGCCAGCAGCTTAGGGGGATATAGCAATCAGCCCCAGCATTTT.

The gene calls are TRBV10-3 and TRBJ1-2, with 7 bases matching TRBD1. CDR3 length equals 14 residues. Unmatched junction bases numbered 8, after V lost 4 bases and J lost 6 bases. From germline, CDR1 is ENHRY and CDR2 SYGVKD. CDR3 nucleotide sequence: TGTGCCATCAGTGGGGAAGGGGGCTTGGATGGCTACACCTTC. This codes for CAISGEGGLDGYTF.

V gene TRBV2 combines with J gene TRBJ1-1; maybe TRBD1 (6 bases). The CDR3 is made up of 11 amino acids. V gave up 4 bases and J gave up 11 bases, with 11 bases separating them. Per the germline V gene, CDR1 is SNHLY and CDR2 is FYNNEI. As DNA, the CDR3 is TGTGCCAGCAGTGGATTGGGGGCGGCTTTCTTT. It encodes CASSGLGAAFF.

This clone was found once. The chain carries TRBV6-5 and TRBJ1-4, with D perhaps TRBD1 (5 bases). Germline CDR1 MNHEY, CDR2 SVGAGI. Trimming took off 6 bases at V and 7 bases at J, with 15 bases between the two ends. This CDR3 region has 14 residues. The CDR3 nucleotides read TGTGCCAGCAGAGTCTGGGGCCGTGGTGAAAAACTGTTTTTT. Translated: CASRVWGRGEKLFF.

The chain couples TRBV6-1 to TRBJ1-2; unclear D gene. V gave up 3 bases and J gave up 1 base, with 12 bases separating them. CDR3 length: 15 residues. CDR1 is MNHNS, CDR2 SASEGT, per germline. The CDR3 region has the DNA TGTGCCAGCAGTGAGCCGGACGGTTTTAACTATGGCTACACCTTC. This codes for CASSEPDGFNYGYTF.

V is TRBV6-5 and J is TRBJ2-3; 7 nucleotides line up with TRBD2. Per the germline V gene, CDR1 is MNHEY and CDR2 is SVGAGI. The trim removed 6 bases at V and 2 bases at J, leaving 8 bases unmatched. This CDR3 has 15 residues. CDR3 sequence reads: CASRTSRINTDTQYF. In nucleotides, the CDR3 is TGTGCCAGCAGGACTAGCAGAATTAACACAGATACGCAGTATTTT.

The rearrangement uses TRBV7-2 and TRBJ2-7; 14 nucleotides agree with TRBD2. This CDR3 spans 15 amino acids. In germline, CDR1 is SGHTA, CDR2 FQGNSA. Losses at the gene ends were 5 bases for V and 3 bases for J; bases not matched to a gene: 3. The CDR3 nucleotides read TGTGCCAGCAGCACGACTAGCGGGGGGGACTACGAGCAGTACTTC. This codes for CASSTTSGGDYEQYF.

This chain joins TRBV11-3 and TRBJ2-7; D ambiguous. The germline CDR1 and CDR2 sequences are SGHNT and YENEEA. The CDR3 spans 14 residues. V lost 5 bases and J 1 base, leaving 12 bases between the germline ends. For the CDR3, the DNA is TGTGCCAGCAGCCCGACGACGGCATCCTACGAGCAGTACTTC. It codes for CASSPTTASYEQYF.

The chain employs TRBV3-1 (or the pseudogene TRBV3-2) and TRBJ2-3, with 8 positions matching TRBD1. Germline values: CDR1 LGHDT, CDR2 YNNKEL (reference sequence). Trimming removed 6 bases from V and 1 base from J; junction bases left unmatched: 6. CDR3 length equals 15 residues. The CDR3 sequence: CASSRTTGGTDTQYF. CDR3 in DNA: TGTGCCAGCAGTCGAACGACAGGGGGCACAGATACGCAGTATTTT.

CDR3 region: CATSRDRDTRKSEAFF. CDR3 DNA sequence: TGTGCCACCAGCAGAGATCGCGACACCCGGAAGAGTGAAGCTTTCTTT. The chain uses TRBV15 and TRBJ1-1; D is unclear. There are 16 residues in the CDR3. Trimming left V 0 bases short and J 7 bases short, with 18 bases between. CDR1 is LNHNV and CDR2 is YYDKDF in the germline V gene (reference sequence).

The gene calls are TRBV10-3 and TRBJ2-1; D unclear. V lost 3 bases to trimming and J lost 3 bases, with 6 bases between them. The length of the CDR3 is 13 residues. Per germline, CDR1 ENHRY and CDR2 SYGVKD. The CDR3 is CAISETDYNEQFF. CDR3 sequence (DNA): TGTGCCATCAGTGAAACGGACTACAATGAGCAGTTCTTC.

V and J are TRBV7-8 and TRBJ1-4; D is undetermined. The germline V gene encodes CDR1 SGHVS and CDR2 FQNEAQ. V was shortened by 1 base and J by 8 bases, with 8 bases between the two germline ends. The CDR3 is 13 amino acids. CDR3: CASSLVGSEKLFF. CDR3 bases: TGTGCCAGCAGCTTAGTGGGGAGCGAAAAACTGTTTTTT.

This clone has only one observation. CDR3 loop: CASSLPQGANYGYTF. The CDR3 bases are TGTGCCAGCAGCTTACCCCAGGGGGCTAACTATGGCTACACCTTC. The V gene is TRBV5-4, the J gene TRBJ1-2, with 7 bases lining up with TRBD1. The junction had 4 bases not matched to a gene; V was cut back by 2 bases and J by 0 bases. CDR3 size: 15 residues. Germline lookup yields CDR1 SGHNT and CDR2 YYREEE (reference sequence).